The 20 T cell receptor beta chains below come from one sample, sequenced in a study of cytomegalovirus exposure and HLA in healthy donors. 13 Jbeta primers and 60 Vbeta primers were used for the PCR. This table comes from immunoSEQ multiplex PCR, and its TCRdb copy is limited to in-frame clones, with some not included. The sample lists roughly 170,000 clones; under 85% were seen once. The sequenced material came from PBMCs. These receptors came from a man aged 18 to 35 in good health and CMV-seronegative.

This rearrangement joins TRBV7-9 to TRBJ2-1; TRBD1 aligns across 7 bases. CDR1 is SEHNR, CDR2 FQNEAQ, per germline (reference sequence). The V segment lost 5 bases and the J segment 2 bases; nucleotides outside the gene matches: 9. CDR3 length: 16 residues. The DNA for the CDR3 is TGTGCCAGCAGCGTCTTGACAGGGAACCCCTACAATGAGCAGTTCTTC. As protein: CASSVLTGNPYNEQFF.

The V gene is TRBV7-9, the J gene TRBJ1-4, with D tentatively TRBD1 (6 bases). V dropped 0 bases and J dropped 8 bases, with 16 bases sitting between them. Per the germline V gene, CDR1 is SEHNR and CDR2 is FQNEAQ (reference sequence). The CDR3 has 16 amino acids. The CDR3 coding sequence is TGTGCCAGCAGCTTAGCCGTGGCAGGGCAGGGGGAAAAACTGTTTTTT. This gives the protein CASSLAVAGQGEKLFF.

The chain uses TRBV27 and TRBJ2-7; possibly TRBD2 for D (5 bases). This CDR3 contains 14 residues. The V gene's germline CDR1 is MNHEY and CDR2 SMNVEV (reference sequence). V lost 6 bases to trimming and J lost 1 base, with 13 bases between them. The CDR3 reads CASRPPRGSYEQYF. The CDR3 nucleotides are TGTGCCAGCAGACCCCCCCGCGGGTCCTACGAGCAGTACTTC.

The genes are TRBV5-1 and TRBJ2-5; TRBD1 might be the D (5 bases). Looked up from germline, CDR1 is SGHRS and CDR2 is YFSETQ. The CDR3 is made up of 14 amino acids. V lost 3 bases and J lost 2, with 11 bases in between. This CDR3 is CASSSRQPQETQYF. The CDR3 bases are TGCGCCAGCAGCTCTAGACAGCCTCAAGAGACCCAGTACTTC.

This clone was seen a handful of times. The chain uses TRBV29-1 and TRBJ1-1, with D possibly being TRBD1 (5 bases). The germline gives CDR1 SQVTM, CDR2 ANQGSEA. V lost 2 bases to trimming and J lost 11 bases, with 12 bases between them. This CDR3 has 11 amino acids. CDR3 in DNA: TGCAGCGTTGAATCAGGGTGGATGGCTTTCTTT. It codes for CSVESGWMAFF.

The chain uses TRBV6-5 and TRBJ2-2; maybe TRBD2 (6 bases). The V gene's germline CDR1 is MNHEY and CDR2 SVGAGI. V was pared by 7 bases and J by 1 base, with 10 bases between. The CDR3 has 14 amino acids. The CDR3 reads CASKPRENTGELFF. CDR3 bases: TGTGCCAGCAAGCCGCGGGAGAACACCGGGGAGCTGTTTTTT.

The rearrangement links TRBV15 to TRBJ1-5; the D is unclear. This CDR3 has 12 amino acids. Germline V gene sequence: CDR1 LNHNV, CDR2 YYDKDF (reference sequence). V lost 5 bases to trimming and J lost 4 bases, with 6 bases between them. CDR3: CATSHINQPQHF. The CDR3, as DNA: TGTGCCACCAGCCACATTAATCAGCCCCAGCATTTT. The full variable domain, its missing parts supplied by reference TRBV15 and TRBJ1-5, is DAMVIQNPRYQVTQFGKPVTLSCSQTLNHNVMYWYQQKSSQAPKLLFHYYDKDFNNEADTPDNFQSRRPNTSFCFLDIRSPGLGDTAMYLCATSHINQPQHFGDGTRLSIL.

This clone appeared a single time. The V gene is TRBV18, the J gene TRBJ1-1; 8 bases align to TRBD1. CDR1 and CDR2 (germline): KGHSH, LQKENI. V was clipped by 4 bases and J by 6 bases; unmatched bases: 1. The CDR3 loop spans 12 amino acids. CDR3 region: CASSLDRAEAFF. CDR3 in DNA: TGTGCCAGCTCACTGGACAGGGCTGAAGCTTTCTTT.

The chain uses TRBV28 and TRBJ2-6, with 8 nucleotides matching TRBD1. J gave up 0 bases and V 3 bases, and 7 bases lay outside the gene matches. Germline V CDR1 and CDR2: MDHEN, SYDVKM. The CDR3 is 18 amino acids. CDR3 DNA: TGTGCCAGCAGTTTTTACTCGGGACAGGCCTCTGGGGCCAACGTCCTGACTTTC. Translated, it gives CASSFYSGQASGANVLTF.

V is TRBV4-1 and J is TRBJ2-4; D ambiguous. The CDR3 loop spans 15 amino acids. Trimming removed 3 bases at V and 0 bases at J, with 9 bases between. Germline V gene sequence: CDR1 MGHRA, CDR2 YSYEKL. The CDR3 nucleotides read TGCGCCAGCAGCCATCCCCAACTAGCCAAAAACATTCAGTACTTC. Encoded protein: CASSHPQLAKNIQYF.

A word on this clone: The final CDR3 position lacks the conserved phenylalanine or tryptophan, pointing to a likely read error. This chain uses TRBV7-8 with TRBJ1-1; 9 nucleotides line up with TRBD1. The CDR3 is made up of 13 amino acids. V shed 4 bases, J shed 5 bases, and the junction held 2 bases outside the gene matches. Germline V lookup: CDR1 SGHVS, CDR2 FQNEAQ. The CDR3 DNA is TGTGCCAGCAGCTCGGGGACAGGGACTGAAGCTTTCCTT. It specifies CASSSGTGTEAFL.

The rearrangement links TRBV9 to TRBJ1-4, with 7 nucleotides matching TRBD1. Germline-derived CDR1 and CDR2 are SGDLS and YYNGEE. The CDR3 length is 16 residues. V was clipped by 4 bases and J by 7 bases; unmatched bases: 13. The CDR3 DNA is TGTGCCAGCAGCCTGGGAGAGGCAGGGGGAGGTGAAAAACTGTTTTTT. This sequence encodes CASSLGEAGGGEKLFF.

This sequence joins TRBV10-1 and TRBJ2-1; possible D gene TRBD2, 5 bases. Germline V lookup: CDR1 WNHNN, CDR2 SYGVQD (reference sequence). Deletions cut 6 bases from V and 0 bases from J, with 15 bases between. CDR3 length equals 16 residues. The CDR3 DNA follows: TGCGCCAGCAGCTCCTCAGCGGAAAGCTCCTACAATGAGCAGTTCTTC. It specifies CASSSSAESSYNEQFF.

CDR3 in amino acids: CASGIAGAQETQYF. The CDR3 DNA reads TGCGCCAGCGGTATAGCGGGGGCTCAAGAGACCCAGTACTTC. The chain is built from TRBV5-1 and TRBJ2-5; 9 bases match TRBD2. CDR3 length: 14 amino acids. Per germline, CDR1 SGHRS and CDR2 YFSETQ. J lost 2 bases, V lost 7 bases, and 6 bases had no gene match.

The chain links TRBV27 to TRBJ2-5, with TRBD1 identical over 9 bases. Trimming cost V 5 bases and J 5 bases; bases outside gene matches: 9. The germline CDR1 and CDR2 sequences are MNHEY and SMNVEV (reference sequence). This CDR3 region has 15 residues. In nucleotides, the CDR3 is TGTGCCAGCAGTCCAGACAGGGGGGCGTACGAGACCCAGTACTTC. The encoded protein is CASSPDRGAYETQYF.

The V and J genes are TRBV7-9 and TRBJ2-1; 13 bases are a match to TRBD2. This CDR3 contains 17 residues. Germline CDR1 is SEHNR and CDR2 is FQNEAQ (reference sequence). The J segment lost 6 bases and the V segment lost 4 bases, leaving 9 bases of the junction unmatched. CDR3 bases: TGTGCCAGCAGCTCCTACGGACTAGCGGGAGTCGGCAATGAGCAGTTCTTC. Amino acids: CASSSYGLAGVGNEQFF. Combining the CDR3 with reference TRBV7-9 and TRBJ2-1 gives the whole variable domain DTGVSQNPRHKITKRGQNVTFRCDPISEHNRLYWYRQTLGQGPEFLTYFQNEAQLEKSRLLSDRFSAERPKGSFSTLEIQRTEQGDSAMYLCASSSYGLAGVGNEQFFGPGTRLTVL.

The CDR3 DNA reads as TGCAGCGCCACACGGACAGGGGCAAAGACCCAGTACTTC. Translation: CSATRTGAKTQYF. This chain uses TRBV29-1 with TRBJ2-5, with 9 bases identical to TRBD1. Germline assignment: CDR1 SQVTM and CDR2 ANQGSEA. Losses at the gene ends were 7 bases for V and 6 bases for J; bases not matched to a gene: 9. The length of the CDR3 is 13 residues. Filled out from reference TRBV29-1 and TRBJ2-5, the complete variable domain reads SAVISQKPSRDICQRGTSLTIQCQVDSQVTMMFWYRQQPGQSLTLIATANQGSEATYESGFVIDKFPISRPNLTFSTLTVSNMSPEDSSIYLCSATRTGAKTQYFGPGTRLLVL.

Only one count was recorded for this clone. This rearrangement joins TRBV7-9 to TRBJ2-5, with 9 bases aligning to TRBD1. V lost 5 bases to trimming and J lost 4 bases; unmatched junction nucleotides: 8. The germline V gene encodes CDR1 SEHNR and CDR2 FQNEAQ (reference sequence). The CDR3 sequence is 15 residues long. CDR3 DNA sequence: TGTGCCAGCAGCGTAATCGTGGGACAGGGAGAGACCCAGTACTTC. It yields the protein CASSVIVGQGETQYF.

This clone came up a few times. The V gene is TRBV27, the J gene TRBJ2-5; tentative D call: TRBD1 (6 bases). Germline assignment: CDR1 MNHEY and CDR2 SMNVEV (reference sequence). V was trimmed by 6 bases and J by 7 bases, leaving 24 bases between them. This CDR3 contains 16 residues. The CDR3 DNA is TGTGCCAGCAGACCTCCGGGGACACCGTACATGGGGACCCAGTACTTC. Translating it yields CASRPPGTPYMGTQYF.

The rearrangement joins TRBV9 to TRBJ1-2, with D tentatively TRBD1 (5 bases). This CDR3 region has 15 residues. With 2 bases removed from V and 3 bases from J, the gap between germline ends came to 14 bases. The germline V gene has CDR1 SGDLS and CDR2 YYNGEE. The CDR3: CASSVVARVHYGYTF. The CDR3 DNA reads TGTGCCAGCAGCGTTGTCGCCAGGGTCCACTATGGCTACACCTTC. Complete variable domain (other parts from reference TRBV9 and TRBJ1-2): DSGVTQTPKHLITATGQRVTLRCSPRSGDLSVYWYQQSLDQGLQFLIQYYNGEERAKGNILERFSAQQFPDLHSELNLSSLELGDSALYFCASSVVARVHYGYTFGSGTRLTVV.